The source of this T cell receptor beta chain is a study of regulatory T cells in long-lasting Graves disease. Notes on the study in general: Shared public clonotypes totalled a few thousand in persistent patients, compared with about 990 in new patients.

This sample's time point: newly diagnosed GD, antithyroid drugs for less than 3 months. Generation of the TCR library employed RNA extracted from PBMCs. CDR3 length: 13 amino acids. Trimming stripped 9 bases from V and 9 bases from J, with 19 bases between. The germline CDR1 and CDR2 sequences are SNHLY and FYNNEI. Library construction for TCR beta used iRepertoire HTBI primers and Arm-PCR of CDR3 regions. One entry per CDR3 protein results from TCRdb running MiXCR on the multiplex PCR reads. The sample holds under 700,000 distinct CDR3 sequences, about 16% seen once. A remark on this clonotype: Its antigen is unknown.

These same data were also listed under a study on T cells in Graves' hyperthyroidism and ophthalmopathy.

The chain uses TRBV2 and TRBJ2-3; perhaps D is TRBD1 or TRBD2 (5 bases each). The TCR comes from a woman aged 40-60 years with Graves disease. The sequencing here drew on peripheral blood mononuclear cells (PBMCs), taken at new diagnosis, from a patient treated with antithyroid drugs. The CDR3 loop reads CASKTGEGYTQYF. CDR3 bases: TGTGCCAGTAAAACGGGCGAGGGGTACACGCAGTATTTT.